This T cell receptor (beta chain) originates from a study of radiotherapy plus CTLA-4 blockade in lung cancer. Overall study context: There were objective responses in 18% of patients, and over 30% had disease control. Study-level results: Early clonal dynamics of blood T cells, together with interferon-beta, were reported as the best response predictor. TCR clones of tumor origin grew in blood after radiotherapy plus ipilimumab.

Patients in the study, people with chemo-refractory metastatic non-small-cell lung cancer, received focal radiation plus ipilimumab CTLA-4 blockade. The CDR3 runs to 14 residues. Germline CDR1 MDHEN, CDR2 SYDVKM. With V trimmed by 3 bases and J by 3 bases, 3 bases remained unmatched. On this clone itself: The target antigen is unknown.

Measured with immunoSEQ multiplex PCR; TCRdb has only the in-frame clones, and not every one. The table lists approximately 30,000 clones, less than 75% of them singletons. The chain carries TRBV28 and TRBJ1-1, with 8 positions matching TRBD1. The material sequenced was peripheral blood, taken from a patient treated with radiotherapy plus ipilimumab. The receptor's source is a human donor with non-small cell lung cancer whose response to radiotherapy plus ipilimumab could not be evaluated. This chain's CDR3 is CASSFAGGHTEAFF. CDR3 nucleotide sequence: TGTGCCAGCAGTTTCGCAGGGGGCCACACTGAAGCTTTCTTT. The whole variable domain, filled in from reference TRBV28 and TRBJ1-1, reads DVKVTQSSRYLVKRTGEKVFLECVQDMDHENMFWYRQDPGLGLRLIYFSYDVKMKEKGDIPEGYSVSREKKERFSLILESASTNQTSMYLCASSFAGGHTEAFFGQGTRLTVV.